These T cell receptor beta chains were read from a single sample in a study of T-cell memory formation after mild COVID-19. MiXCR, applied by TCRdb to the 5' RACE reads, yields one record per CDR3 protein. The sample records roughly 190,000 distinct CDR3 sequences, about 10% being singletons. The source material was PBMCs or a T cell subset sorted from them (not recorded which). The receptor set was obtained from a man younger than 35 who had mild COVID-19 (a few samples of this study predate the infection). Cell type and time point are not known. CDR3s include the opening cysteine and the closing phenylalanine or tryptophan. A D gene is named only where the DNA matches it firmly. For some rows the clone size is stated as once, few or many, or as a class when expanded; others skip it.

v_gene	d_gene	abundance	j_gene	CDR3nt	CDR3aa
TRBV28	TRBD2	NA	TRBJ2-2	TGTGCCAGCCGTACCGGGGCTAGCGGGGCCGGGGAGCTGTTTTTT	CASRTGASGAGELFF
TRBV12-3/TRBV12-4	NA	many	TRBJ2-1	TGTGCCAGCACCGAACGTGGGGTAGGATCCTACAATGAGCAGTTCTTC	CASTERGVGSYNEQFF
TRBV18	NA	NA	TRBJ1-2	TGTGCCAGCTCACCAGTAGATGGCCCCTTCCGTCTCGGCTACACCTTC	CASSPVDGPFRLGYTF
TRBV2	NA	many	TRBJ2-5	TGTGCCAGCAGTGTCAAAGAGACCCAGTACTTC	CASSVKETQYF
TRBV7-2	NA	NA	TRBJ2-4	TGTGCCAGCAGCTTAGAGACGGGGAACATTCAGTACTTC	CASSLETGNIQYF
TRBV7-2	NA	few	TRBJ2-3	TGTGCCAGCAGCCAAAACAGCGGTTTCACAGATACGCAGTATTTT	CASSQNSGFTDTQYF
TRBV7-2	TRBD1	NA	TRBJ1-2	TGTGCCAGCAGCTTTTACGCAGGGGGCTATGGCTACACCTTC	CASSFYAGGYGYTF
TRBV5-1	NA	NA	TRBJ2-4	TGCGCCAGCAGCGTCCCGACGGACTTAGCCAAAAACATTCAGTACTTC	CASSVPTDLAKNIQYF
TRBV25-1	NA	NA	TRBJ1-5	TGTGCCAGCAGTGAGGGGAATCAGCCCCAGCATTTT	CASSEGNQPQHF
TRBV12-3/TRBV12-4	TRBD1	NA	TRBJ1-5	TGTGCCAGCAGTTTAGCCGGACAGGGGGCGAATCAGCCCCAGCATTTT	CASSLAGQGANQPQHF
TRBV7-2	NA	NA	TRBJ1-2	TGTGCCAGCAGCATTCAGGGGTCGGGCTATGGCTACACCTTC	CASSIQGSGYGYTF
TRBV18	NA	many	TRBJ1-4	TGTGCCAGCTCTCTGCGACAGCCTAATGAAAAACTGTTTTTT	CASSLRQPNEKLFF
TRBV19	TRBD1	few	TRBJ2-5	TGTGCCTCACAAACCGGGACAGGCAGCGAGACCCAGTACTTC	CASQTGTGSETQYF
TRBV7-2	NA	NA	TRBJ1-1	TGTGCCAGCGACGGGCAATCAAACACTGAAGCTTTCTTT	CASDGQSNTEAFF
TRBV7-9	NA	NA	TRBJ2-1	TGTGCCAGCAGCCGGCGGGACCGATACAATGAGCAGTTCTTC	CASSRRDRYNEQFF
TRBV6-2/TRBV6-3	NA	few	TRBJ1-1	TGTGCCAGCAGAATGTACCCACAGGACACTGAAGCTTTCTTT	CASRMYPQDTEAFF
TRBV7-8	NA	NA	TRBJ1-5	TGTGCCAGCAGCTCCCGAGGAGGACCGCAGCCCCAGCATTTT	CASSSRGGPQPQHF
TRBV20-1	NA	few	TRBJ2-3	TGCAGTGCCCTGGTAGGGCGGGCAGATACGCAGTATTTT	CSALVGRADTQYF
TRBV7-2	NA	many	TRBJ2-5	TGTGCCAGCAGCTTCCATCCGGGGGAGACCCAGTACTTC	CASSFHPGETQYF
TRBV28	NA	many	TRBJ2-4	TGTGCCACCAGCTTAGCCAAAAACATTCAGTACTTC	CATSLAKNIQYF
TRBV9	NA	few	TRBJ1-2	TGTGCCAGCAGCCAGGAGTTTAACTATGGCTACACCTTC	CASSQEFNYGYTF
TRBV20-1	NA	few	TRBJ2-1	TGCAGTGCTAGCCACCCCGGACCGGAGCAGTTCTTC	CSASHPGPEQFF